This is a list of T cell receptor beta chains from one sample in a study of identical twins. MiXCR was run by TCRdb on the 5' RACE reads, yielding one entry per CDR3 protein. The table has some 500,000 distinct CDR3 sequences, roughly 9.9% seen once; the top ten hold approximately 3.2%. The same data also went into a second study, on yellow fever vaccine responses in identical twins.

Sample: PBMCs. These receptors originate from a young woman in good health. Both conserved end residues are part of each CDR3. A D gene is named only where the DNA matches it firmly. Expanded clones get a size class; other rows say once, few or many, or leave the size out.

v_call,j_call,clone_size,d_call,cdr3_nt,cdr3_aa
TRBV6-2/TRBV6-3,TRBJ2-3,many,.,TGTGCCAGCAGTTACCTCGGGGCGGGAGATACGCAGTATTTT,CASSYLGAGDTQYF
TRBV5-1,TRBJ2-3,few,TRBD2,TGCGCCACCCTACCCGGGGCTAGCGGTAGCACAGATACGCAGTATTTT,CATLPGASGSTDTQYF
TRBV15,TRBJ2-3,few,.,TGTGCCACCAGCAGAGAATCCAGGACTAGCACAGATACGCAGTATTTT,CATSRESRTSTDTQYF
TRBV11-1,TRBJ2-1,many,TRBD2,TGTGCCAGCAGCTTAGCTCCCCCCAGACTAGCGGGGGCCATAAGCTCCTACAATGAGCAGTTCTTC,CASSLAPPRLAGAISSYNEQFF
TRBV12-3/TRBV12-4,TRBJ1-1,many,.,TGTGCCAGCAGTTCCTCCCTTTTGGCTTTCTTT,CASSSSLLAFF
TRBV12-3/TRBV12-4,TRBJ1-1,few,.,TGTGCCAGCAGTTTTGAGGGGGTGGCCACTGAAGCTTTCTTT,CASSFEGVATEAFF
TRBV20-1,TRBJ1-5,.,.,TGCAGTGCTAGAGATCCGAGGGCGGATCAGCCCCAGCATTTT,CSARDPRADQPQHF
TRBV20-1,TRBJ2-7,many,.,TGCAGTGCTAGCCGACAGACGGCCTCCTACGAGCAGTACTTC,CSASRQTASYEQYF
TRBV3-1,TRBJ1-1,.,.,TGTGCCAGCAGTGGACAGAGGGCCACTGAAGCTTTCTTT,CASSGQRATEAFF
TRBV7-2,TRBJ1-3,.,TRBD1,TGTGCCAGCAGCTTAAAGGCACAGGGGTATAGGAACACCATATATTTT,CASSLKAQGYRNTIYF
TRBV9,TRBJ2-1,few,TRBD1,TGTGCCAGCAGCGCACAGGGGGCGCGGAATGAGCAGTTCTTC,CASSAQGARNEQFF
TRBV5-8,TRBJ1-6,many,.,TGTGCCAGCAGCTTCCGGGGTGATAATTCACCCCTCCACTTT,CASSFRGDNSPLHF
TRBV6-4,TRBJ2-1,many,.,TGTGCCAGCAGTGACTCATCGGTCAGTGAGCAGTTCTTC,CASSDSSVSEQFF
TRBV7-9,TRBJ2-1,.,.,TGTGCCAGCAGCGGAAGCGGGTCAAGCTCCTACAATGAGCAGTTCTTC,CASSGSGSSSYNEQFF
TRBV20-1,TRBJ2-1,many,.,TGCAGTGCTAGGATAGCAGCCCCCTACAATGAGCAGTTCTTC,CSARIAAPYNEQFF
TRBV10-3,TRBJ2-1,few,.,TGTGCCATCAGACGGGGCGGTTCCTACAATGAGCAGTTCTTC,CAIRRGGSYNEQFF
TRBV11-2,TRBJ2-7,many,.,TGTGCCAGCAGCTTCGTCGAAGTTCGGGACTTC,CASSFVEVRDF